This T cell receptor (beta chain) was identified in a study of T cells after yellow fever vaccination (dated by TCRdb to between 2017 and 2020). With regard to the full study: The SMART-Seq v4 Ultra Low Input RNA kit was used to prepare libraries from fractions with low cell numbers. To follow T-cell clones before and after both primary and booster YFV17D yellow fever vaccination, bulk TCR alpha and beta repertoires underwent longitudinal sequencing. Two healthy male donors made up the cohort, one aged 18 to 30 years and the other aged 30 to 40 years. Blood was drawn at multiple timepoints before and after primary and secondary immunization, with bulk PBMC replicates and cell subsets isolated. Summary of the overall study and its limitations: A small fraction of clonotypes showed up in both the CD4 and CD8 compartments, probably as a result of convergent recombination. Because only two donors were included in the study, the extent to which the findings can be generalized is limited. Because abundant contaminating clonotypes from the bulk population could be contained in FACS-sorted repertoires, computational filtering was required. Compared with the primary T-cell response, the secondary T-cell response was weaker but faster, peaking on day 5 rather than day 15. Most clones expanded after primary vaccination (almost 98% of CD4 and over 80% of CD8) were re-detected after the booster, suggesting that broad memory maintenance occurred.

This clonotype came up many times. Its antigen has not been determined. No quality values exist for individual bases; no much larger clone is one base distant. The germline V gene encodes CDR1 DFQATT and CDR2 SNEGSKA (reference sequence). The trim is 8 bases for V and 2 bases for J, with a gap of 14 bases between the germline ends. The CDR3 has 13 amino acids, counting the end cysteine and phenylalanine. Just the 39-base CDR3 DNA is kept, in frame starting at base 1. The treatment or condition label on this specimen signifies: live attenuated yellow fever vaccine strain. A standard Ficoll-Paque protocol was used to isolate PBMCs from peripheral blood. Dynabeads CD4 and CD8 positive selection kits were used to isolate CD4 and CD8 T-cell fractions. RNA was extracted with TriZol from bulk PBMCs, CD4 and CD8 fractions, and dextramer-positive and dextramer-negative fractions. This sample was sequenced with an Illumina NovaSeq 6000. TCR cDNA was synthesized by 5'RACE template switching, which introduced a universal primer site and unique molecular identifiers. cDNA synthesis was primed from both the TCR alpha and TCR beta constant segments. Libraries were amplified in two PCR steps, with sample barcodes and sequencing adapters added in the second step. Sequencing of the libraries was done on either Illumina HiSeq 2500 (2x100 bp) or NovaSeq (2x150 bp). The paper's data handling went like this. Demultiplexing of reads and collapsing into UMI consensus sequences were performed with MIGEC, and V(D)J alignment was carried out with MiXCR. Using edgeR on replicate PBMC samples, clonotypes were called vaccine-responding if FDR was below 0.01 and the log2 fold change was above 5 up to day 15. Bulk clonotypes were assigned CD4 or CD8 identity according to which sequenced CD4 or CD8 repertoire held them at higher abundance. TCRdb reran the public reads through fastp at Q25 and MiXCR, keeping productive beta chains. Rows matching on CDR3 protein sequence are summarized as one entry with the most common DNA and genes. These V and J calls rely on TCRdb rather than the paper's analysis. The sample table contains 250,000 to 300,000 distinct CDR3 sequences; only one count was recorded for around 4.9% of them. Jointly, the top ten make up 3% to 4% of the sample.

This clonotype originated in a man between 18 and 35 years old who received the YFV17D yellow fever vaccine. This chain joins TRBV20-1 to TRBJ2-3, with the D call perhaps TRBD1 or TRBD2, as 5 bases match in each case. Sequenced here: CD4+ T cells sorted from PBMCs, sampled on the day of the yellow fever booster vaccination. The sequenced DNA is TGCAGTCGACGGGACCACCTCACAGATACGCAGTATTTT. This encodes CSRRDHLTDTQYF.